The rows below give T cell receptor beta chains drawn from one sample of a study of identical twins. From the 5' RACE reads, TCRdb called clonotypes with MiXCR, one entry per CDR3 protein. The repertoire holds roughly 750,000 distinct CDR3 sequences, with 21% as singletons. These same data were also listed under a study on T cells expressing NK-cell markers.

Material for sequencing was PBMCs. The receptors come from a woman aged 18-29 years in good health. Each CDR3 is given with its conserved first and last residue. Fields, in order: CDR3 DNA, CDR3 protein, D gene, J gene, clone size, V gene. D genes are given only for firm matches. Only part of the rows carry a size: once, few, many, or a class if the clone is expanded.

CDR3nt: TGCGCCAGCAGCGTCCGACCTAATACGCAGTATTTT; CDR3aa: CASSVRPNTQYF; d_gene: -; j_gene: TRBJ2-3; abundance: few; v_gene: TRBV5-1
CDR3nt: TGTGCCAGCAGTGAGGGGGAAAGCTATGGCTACACCTTC; CDR3aa: CASSEGESYGYTF; d_gene: -; j_gene: TRBJ1-2; abundance: many; v_gene: TRBV12-3/TRBV12-4
CDR3nt: TGTGCCAGCAGCTTGGCCCCTGGGTCCGAGCAGTACTTC; CDR3aa: CASSLAPGSEQYF; d_gene: -; j_gene: TRBJ2-7; abundance: few; v_gene: TRBV5-6
CDR3nt: TGTGCCAGCAGCTACCGACAGGGGCAGTGGAACGAGCAGTACTTC; CDR3aa: CASSYRQGQWNEQYF; d_gene: TRBD1; j_gene: TRBJ2-7; abundance: -; v_gene: TRBV7-8
CDR3nt: TGCGCCAGCAGCTTAAACCCCGCAGGCTTAAAGACAGATACGCAGTATTTT; CDR3aa: CASSLNPAGLKTDTQYF; d_gene: -; j_gene: TRBJ2-3; abundance: many; v_gene: TRBV5-1
CDR3nt: TGCGCCAGCAGCCAAGAAATCACAGGGAGTACCAAAAACATTCAGTACTTC; CDR3aa: CASSQEITGSTKNIQYF; d_gene: -; j_gene: TRBJ2-4; abundance: many; v_gene: TRBV4-3
CDR3nt: TGTGCCAGCACGGAGGCTATAAATCAGCCCCAGCATTTT; CDR3aa: CASTEAINQPQHF; d_gene: -; j_gene: TRBJ1-5; abundance: -; v_gene: TRBV6-1
CDR3nt: TGCAGTGCTCCTACCTTCAGGGGGCGTGAAAAACTGTTTTTT; CDR3aa: CSAPTFRGREKLFF; d_gene: TRBD1; j_gene: TRBJ1-4; abundance: few; v_gene: TRBV20-1
CDR3nt: TGCAGTGCTAGAGATGTGGGTTGGGTTGGAGAGACCCAGTACTTC; CDR3aa: CSARDVGWVGETQYF; d_gene: -; j_gene: TRBJ2-5; abundance: -; v_gene: TRBV20-1
CDR3nt: TGCGCCAGCAGGTCCGACTATTCGGCGCAGTATTTT; CDR3aa: CASRSDYSAQYF; d_gene: -; j_gene: TRBJ2-3; abundance: -; v_gene: TRBV5-1
CDR3nt: TGTGCCAGCAGCCTAACGGGTCAGGGGGCAATCTTC; CDR3aa: CASSLTGQGAIF; d_gene: TRBD1; j_gene: TRBJ2-1; abundance: few; v_gene: TRBV7-2
CDR3nt: TGTGCCAGCAGAGACAGGGGGCGAGAGACCCAGTACTTC; CDR3aa: CASRDRGRETQYF; d_gene: TRBD1; j_gene: TRBJ2-5; abundance: -; v_gene: TRBV6-2/TRBV6-3
CDR3nt: TGTGCCAGCAGCTGGGGACTAGCGGGAGTGGACGGGGAGCTGTTTTTT; CDR3aa: CASSWGLAGVDGELFF; d_gene: TRBD2; j_gene: TRBJ2-2; abundance: few; v_gene: TRBV7-6
CDR3nt: TGCAGTGCTAGAGTACAGGGGGCGATGACCGGGGAGCTGTTTTTT; CDR3aa: CSARVQGAMTGELFF; d_gene: TRBD1; j_gene: TRBJ2-2; abundance: few; v_gene: TRBV20-1
CDR3nt: TGTGCCAGCACCCTCACGGGGCTAGCGGGAGGGACCGGGGAGCTGTTTTTT; CDR3aa: CASTLTGLAGGTGELFF; d_gene: TRBD2; j_gene: TRBJ2-2; abundance: -; v_gene: TRBV12-3/TRBV12-4
CDR3nt: TGCGCCAGCAGCGGGCAGACGGGGAGTAGGAACGAGCAGTACTTC; CDR3aa: CASSGQTGSRNEQYF; d_gene: -; j_gene: TRBJ2-7; abundance: once; v_gene: TRBV5-1
CDR3nt: TGTGCCACCCGGGCGAACTCCTACAATGAGCAGTTCTTC; CDR3aa: CATRANSYNEQFF; d_gene: -; j_gene: TRBJ2-1; abundance: -; v_gene: TRBV6-2/TRBV6-3
CDR3nt: TGTGCCAGCAGCTGGGAGAGGGCGGGGCGCACAGATACGCAGTATTTT; CDR3aa: CASSWERAGRTDTQYF; d_gene: -; j_gene: TRBJ2-3; abundance: -; v_gene: TRBV7-2
CDR3nt: TGCAGTGCCCCCCTAGGGGGGACAGATACGCAGTATTTT; CDR3aa: CSAPLGGTDTQYF; d_gene: -; j_gene: TRBJ2-3; abundance: -; v_gene: TRBV20-1
CDR3nt: TGCAGTGCCCCAGTAGCGGGACGAACCTACGAGCAGTACTTC; CDR3aa: CSAPVAGRTYEQYF; d_gene: TRBD2; j_gene: TRBJ2-7; abundance: few; v_gene: TRBV20-1
CDR3nt: TGCAGTGCTAGTCAGGGCGGGAGATCCTACAATGAGCAGTTCTTC; CDR3aa: CSASQGGRSYNEQFF; d_gene: TRBD2; j_gene: TRBJ2-1; abundance: many; v_gene: TRBV20-1
CDR3nt: TGCGCCAGCAGCGCCCCGGGACTAGTCTACGAGCAGTACTTC; CDR3aa: CASSAPGLVYEQYF; d_gene: TRBD2; j_gene: TRBJ2-7; abundance: few; v_gene: TRBV5-1
CDR3nt: TGCGCCAGCAGCCTCCAAGGGGCCGGAAATGAGCAGTTCTTC; CDR3aa: CASSLQGAGNEQFF; d_gene: -; j_gene: TRBJ2-1; abundance: few; v_gene: TRBV4-3
CDR3nt: TGTGCCAGCAGCCAGAGGGAAGGGGAAAAACTGTTTTTT; CDR3aa: CASSQREGEKLFF; d_gene: -; j_gene: TRBJ1-4; abundance: few; v_gene: TRBV11-1
CDR3nt: TGTGCCAGCAGCTCCCTACAGGGGACCCACTATGGCTACACCTTC; CDR3aa: CASSSLQGTHYGYTF; d_gene: -; j_gene: TRBJ1-2; abundance: -; v_gene: TRBV21-1
CDR3nt: TGTGCCAGCAGTTACTCAGGACAGGGAGCTGGAAACACCATATATTTT; CDR3aa: CASSYSGQGAGNTIYF; d_gene: TRBD1; j_gene: TRBJ1-3; abundance: many; v_gene: TRBV6-5
CDR3nt: TGCGCCAGCAGCTTGGGGCTAGCGGGCCACTACAATGAGCAGTTCTTC; CDR3aa: CASSLGLAGHYNEQFF; d_gene: TRBD2; j_gene: TRBJ2-1; abundance: few; v_gene: TRBV5-1
CDR3nt: TGTGCCAGCAGCGACGGACAGAACTACGAGCAGTACTTC; CDR3aa: CASSDGQNYEQYF; d_gene: -; j_gene: TRBJ2-7; abundance: few; v_gene: TRBV5-6
CDR3nt: TGTGCCAGCACTGAGACAGGGGAGAACACTGAAGCTTTCTTT; CDR3aa: CASTETGENTEAFF; d_gene: TRBD1; j_gene: TRBJ1-1; abundance: many; v_gene: TRBV3-1
CDR3nt: TGTGCCAGCAGAGCCTCGGGAGTCTCCCACAATGAGCAGTTCTTC; CDR3aa: CASRASGVSHNEQFF; d_gene: -; j_gene: TRBJ2-1; abundance: -; v_gene: TRBV12-3/TRBV12-4
CDR3nt: TGTGCCAGCAGCTCAGTCGGCCGCCCCAATGAGCAGTTCTTC; CDR3aa: CASSSVGRPNEQFF; d_gene: -; j_gene: TRBJ2-1; abundance: -; v_gene: TRBV11-2
CDR3nt: TGTGCCAGCATTCGACAACCACTCACAGATACGCTGTATTTT; CDR3aa: CASIRQPLTDTLYF; d_gene: -; j_gene: TRBJ2-3; abundance: -; v_gene: TRBV11-2
CDR3nt: TGTGCCAGCAGGGGACGATTCACCGGGGAGCTGTTTTTT; CDR3aa: CASRGRFTGELFF; d_gene: -; j_gene: TRBJ2-2; abundance: -; v_gene: TRBV7-2
CDR3nt: TGTGCCACCCGCCCCGGACAGGGCCTGCGCAGTCAGCCCCAGCATTTT; CDR3aa: CATRPGQGLRSQPQHF; d_gene: TRBD1; j_gene: TRBJ1-5; abundance: few; v_gene: TRBV6-1
CDR3nt: TGCGCCAGCAGCCAAGATGGGTGGGCGGATAGCACAGATACGCAGTATTTT; CDR3aa: CASSQDGWADSTDTQYF; d_gene: -; j_gene: TRBJ2-3; abundance: few; v_gene: TRBV4-3
CDR3nt: TGTGCCAGCAGCACAGGCGAGAACACTGAAGCTTTCTTT; CDR3aa: CASSTGENTEAFF; d_gene: -; j_gene: TRBJ1-1; abundance: many; v_gene: TRBV6-1
CDR3nt: TGTGCCAACCGGGACACCTTAACCGGGGAGCTGTTTTTT; CDR3aa: CANRDTLTGELFF; d_gene: -; j_gene: TRBJ2-2; abundance: -; v_gene: TRBV10-3